This passage covers 8 T cell receptor beta chains from one sample sequenced in a study of cytomegalovirus exposure and HLA in healthy donors. Data came from immunoSEQ multiplex PCR; TCRdb stores just in-frame clones and leaves some out. The table lists under 95,000 clones, roughly 95% of them singletons. The sample taken for sequencing was PBMCs. All receptors come from a woman under 30 in good health and CMV-seropositive.

This chain joins TRBV18 and TRBJ1-1, with D tentatively TRBD1 (5 bases). Germline V gene lookup returns CDR1 KGHSH and CDR2 LQKENI. This CDR3 is 18 amino acids long. The germline V and J ends were trimmed by 2 bases and 0 bases, with 19 bases remaining between them. CDR3 region: CASSPAGQGGGLNTEAFF. CDR3 sequence (DNA): TGTGCCAGCTCACCAGCAGGGCAGGGCGGTGGCTTGAACACTGAAGCTTTCTTT.

The chain employs TRBV7-2 and TRBJ2-5; D might be TRBD2 (5 bases). CDR1 is SGHTA, CDR2 FQGNSA, per germline. The V end lost 3 bases, the J end lost 0 bases, and 8 bases lay between the germline ends. This CDR3 region has 14 residues. CDR3 in amino acids: CASSFDYNQETQYF. The DNA for the CDR3 is TGTGCCAGCAGCTTCGACTACAACCAAGAGACCCAGTACTTC. Looking up the rest from reference TRBV7-2 and TRBJ2-5 gives the full variable domain: GAGVSQSPSNKVTEKGKDVELRCDPISGHTALYWYRQSLGQGLEFLIYFQGNSAPDKSGLPSDRFSAERTGGSVSTLTIQRTQQEDSAVYLCASSFDYNQETQYFGPGTRLLVL.

This sequence joins TRBV2 and TRBJ2-4; D might be TRBD1 (6 bases). V dropped 1 base and J dropped 11 bases, with 6 bases sitting between them. This CDR3 contains 11 residues. Germline-derived CDR1 and CDR2 are SNHLY and FYNNEI. CDR3 region: CASSEDRVQYF. The CDR3 DNA follows: TGTGCCAGCAGTGAAGACAGGGTTCAGTACTTC.

V usage is TRBV7-2 and J usage is TRBJ1-2; D gene uncertain. Germline CDR1 SGHTA, CDR2 FQGNSA. V was clipped by 5 bases and J by 8 bases, with 15 bases between them. The CDR3 is 13 residues long. The CDR3 spells CASSIGWAEGYTF. The CDR3 nucleotides read TGTGCCAGCAGCATAGGATGGGCAGAAGGCTACACCTTC.

J is TRBJ2-7 and V is TRBV2, with D unresolved. CDR1 SNHLY and CDR2 FYNNEI come from the germline V gene. CDR3 length: 15 amino acids. Deletions cut 3 bases from V and 0 bases from J, with 12 bases between. CDR3 region: CASSDRVLSSYEQYF. The DNA of the CDR3 is TGTGCCAGCAGTGATAGAGTGCTAAGCTCCTACGAGCAGTACTTC. The variable domain in full, completed from reference TRBV2 and TRBJ2-7, reads EPEVTQTPSHQVTQMGQEVILRCVPISNHLYFYWYRQILGQKVEFLVSFYNNEISEKSEIFDDQFSVERPDGSNFTLKIRSTKLEDSAMYFCASSDRVLSSYEQYFGPGTRLTVT.

This clone has just one count. The chain has TRBV7-2 and TRBJ2-2; TRBD1 might be the D (6 bases). The V end lost 4 bases, the J end lost 7 bases, and 16 bases lay between the germline ends. The CDR3 sequence is 15 residues long. CDR1 and CDR2 from the germline V gene are SGHTA and FQGNSA. CDR3 loop: CASSSRAQGGGELFF. DNA of the CDR3: TGTGCCAGCAGCTCGAGGGCACAGGGTGGCGGGGAGCTGTTTTTT.

This clone was observed a single time. This rearrangement joins TRBV5-1 to TRBJ1-4; TRBD1 matches 7 bases. V was pared by 0 bases and J by 0 bases, with 11 bases of the junction left unmatched. Germline V CDR1 and CDR2: SGHRS, YFSETQ. This CDR3 contains 19 residues. CDR3 in DNA: TGCGCCAGCAGCTTGGCGGGACAGCAAACTGGAGCAACTAATGAAAAACTGTTTTTT. Translated: CASSLAGQQTGATNEKLFF.

V and J are TRBV28 and TRBJ1-1, with TRBD1 matching 7 bases. This CDR3 is built from 15 residues. CDR1 and CDR2 (germline): MDHEN, SYDVKM. Trimming removed 5 bases from V and 5 bases from J; junction bases left unmatched: 11. CDR3 residues: CASSPSQGLGTEAFF. The CDR3 DNA reads TGTGCCAGCAGTCCCTCACAGGGGTTAGGGACTGAAGCTTTCTTT.